The entry below gives a single T cell receptor beta chain sequence along with its context. For the second PCR, which ran for roughly 6 to 11 cycles, a sample-barcoded 5' primer and a J-beta primer mix were used. MiXCR, applied by TCRdb to the 5' RACE reads, yields one record per CDR3 protein. Of 1.5 million to 2 million distinct CDR3 sequences listed, roughly two fifths are singletons. The germline gives CDR1 SGHAT, CDR2 FQNNGV. CDR3 length: 18 residues. This sample was taken from a study of blood T cells in healthy people across ages. Overall study: For every two T cells, template switching captured about one barcoded beta molecule.

RNA extraction gave at least 5 micrograms of total RNA per sample. The sequence derives from a human donor in good health. Sequencing was carried out using blood. The chain recombines TRBV11-2 with TRBJ2-4; D possibly corresponds to TRBD1 (5 bases). The J call is uncertain, as TRBJ2-7 better fits the DNA end. The DNA of the CDR3 is TGTGCCAGCAGCTTCCATCAGAGCGCAGGGCCCATACCCTACGAGCAGTACTTC. Its protein is CASSFHQSAGPIPYEQYF.